The next 3 T cell receptor beta chains were all read from a single sample in a study of identical twins. TCRdb called the 5' RACE reads again in MiXCR, with one record for every CDR3 protein. This sample carries 420,000 or so distinct CDR3 sequences, about 18% of them seen once, and the ten largest clones take around 10%. Sequencing input: naive T cells sorted from blood. These TCRs come from a man aged 50-60 years in good health.

A few counts support this clonotype. The chain couples TRBV25-1 to TRBJ2-5; a possible D gene is TRBD1 (6 bases). Germline V CDR1 and CDR2: MGHDK, SYGVNS. The CDR3 consists of 16 residues. Between the trimmed V and J ends, which lost 1 base and 4 bases, there was a span of 16 bases. In DNA form, the CDR3 reads TGTGCCAGCAGTGAATGGCGTGGGGGCCGGCGAGAGACCCAGTACTTC. Its protein product is CASSEWRGGRRETQYF.

V and J are TRBV29-1 and TRBJ2-7; D could derive from TRBD1 or TRBD2 (7 bases each). Germline CDR1 is SQVTM and CDR2 is ANQGSEA. Trimming cost V 3 bases and J 0 bases, with 12 bases left between them. CDR3 size: 14 residues. CDR3 sequence (DNA): TGCAGCGTTGATCAGGGGGGGAGCTCCTACGAGCAGTACTTC. Translation gives CSVDQGGSSYEQYF.

This clonotype occurred a few times. The rearrangement joins TRBV18 to TRBJ2-1; TRBD2 matches 12 bases. This CDR3 comprises 15 residues. The trim removed 5 bases at V and 7 bases at J, leaving 6 bases unmatched. Looked up from germline, CDR1 is KGHSH and CDR2 is LQKENI. The CDR3 spells CASSTSGGRKNEQFF. The CDR3 nucleotides read TGTGCCAGCTCAACTAGCGGGGGGCGTAAAAATGAGCAGTTCTTC.